This passage covers 27 T cell receptor beta chains from one sample sequenced in a study of blood T cell repertoires in COVID-19. The repertoire was sequenced with immunoSEQ multiplex PCR; TCRdb's copy has only in-frame clones and lacks some. Of 110,000 or so clones in the sample, 85% to 90% are singletons; the top ten hold approximately 4.3%. Specimen: peripheral blood. The receptors originated from a woman in her forties or fifties with acute or convalescent COVID-19.

V and J are TRBV30 and TRBJ2-1; D perhaps matches TRBD1 (6 bases). Trimming stripped 0 bases from V and 0 bases from J, with 15 bases between. Germline values: CDR1 GTSNPN, CDR2 SVGIG (reference sequence). The CDR3 loop spans 17 amino acids. The CDR3 loop is CAWSVETGAFSYNEQFF. The DNA of the CDR3 is TGTGCCTGGAGTGTAGAGACAGGAGCCTTCTCCTACAATGAGCAGTTCTTC.

The V call is TRBV5-1, the J call TRBJ1-5, with no clear D. This CDR3 is 15 amino acids long. V lost 5 bases to trimming and J lost 3 bases, with 15 bases between them. CDR1 and CDR2 from the germline V gene are SGHRS and YFSETQ. In DNA, the CDR3 is TGCGCCAGCAGTGAATTCGGGGTTACCAATCAGCCCCAGCATTTT. Translation: CASSEFGVTNQPQHF.

The chain uses TRBV5-5 and TRBJ2-5, with TRBD2 as a possible D gene (6 bases). Germline CDR1 SGHKS, CDR2 YYEKEE (reference sequence). The CDR3 contains 13 residues. The ends were cut back, 3 bases at V and 0 bases at J, with 6 bases in the middle. CDR3 residues: CASSWGDQETQYF. The CDR3 nucleotides are TGTGCCAGCAGCTGGGGGGACCAAGAGACCCAGTACTTC.

The chain carries TRBV6-6 and TRBJ1-5; D is unclear. Trimming left V 0 bases short and J 2 bases short, with 8 bases between. The germline gives CDR1 MNHNY, CDR2 SVGAGI (reference sequence). The CDR3 contains 15 residues. The CDR3 sequence is CASSYSGSGNQPQHF. CDR3 coding DNA: TGTGCCAGCAGTTACTCAGGGAGTGGCAATCAGCCCCAGCATTTT.

This chain links TRBV3-1 (or the pseudogene TRBV3-2) with TRBJ1-4; D possibly corresponds to TRBD1 (5 bases). Trimming shortened V by 4 bases and J by 0 bases, and 9 bases separated the two germline ends. CDR3 length equals 15 residues. Germline V gene lookup returns CDR1 LGHDT and CDR2 YNNKEL (reference sequence). CDR3 nucleotide sequence: TGTGCCAGCAGCCGGGGACTTACAACTAATGAAAAACTGTTTTTT. It translates to CASSRGLTTNEKLFF.

V gene TRBV18 combines with J gene TRBJ1-3, with D hard to call. Trimming stripped 2 bases from V and 0 bases from J, with 8 bases between. The CDR3 loop spans 15 amino acids. Germline-derived CDR1 and CDR2 are KGHSH and LQKENI. CDR3 amino acids: CASSPGPTSGNTIYF. DNA of the CDR3: TGTGCCAGCTCACCAGGGCCAACCTCTGGAAACACCATATATTTT.

V and J are TRBV28 and TRBJ2-2; weak D call: TRBD2 (6 bases). The CDR3 totals 13 residues. Germline CDR1 and CDR2: MDHEN and SYDVKM. In nucleotides, the CDR3 is TGTGCGTTACTGGGAGGCAACACCGGGGAGCTGTTTTTT. It is translated as CALLGGNTGELFF.

The chain couples TRBV7-8 to TRBJ2-1; the match to TRBD2 covers 13 bases. The J segment lost 2 bases and the V segment lost 6 bases, leaving 10 bases of the junction unmatched. Germline V gene data show CDR1 as SGHVS and CDR2 as FQNEAQ. This CDR3 is 18 amino acids long. CDR3 DNA: TGTGCCAGCAGGGATACACAACTAGCGGGAGGGACCTACAATGAGCAGTTCTTC. Its protein product is CASRDTQLAGGTYNEQFF.

V usage is TRBV5-4 and J usage is TRBJ2-1; TRBD2 agrees at 7 bases. The germline V gene encodes CDR1 SGHNT and CDR2 YYREEE (reference sequence). V trimming: 4 bases; J trimming: 10 bases; junction bases outside the gene matches: 8. CDR3 length: 13 residues. In DNA, the CDR3 is TGTGCCAGCAGCCTCCCTAGCGGCAGGGAGCAGTTCTTC. This sequence encodes CASSLPSGREQFF.

Details on this clone: Germline is not matched at one junction end, which may reflect a read error. This rearrangement joins TRBV15 to TRBJ2-7, with D tentatively TRBD1 (5 bases). The V gene's germline CDR1 is LNHNV and CDR2 YYDKDF (reference sequence). The CDR3 covers 10 residues. The CDR3 DNA is TGTGCCACCAGGGGGCGCAAGCTGAACTTC. This sequence encodes CATRGRKLNF.

Concerning this clone itself: At the DNA level, this CDR3 is encoded by other sequences in the same sample as well. This chain joins TRBV19 and TRBJ2-1; tentatively, D is TRBD2 (7 bases). V lost 3 bases and J 2 bases, leaving 8 bases between the germline ends. CDR3 length equals 14 residues. Germline V CDR1 and CDR2: LNHDA, SQIVND (reference sequence). The CDR3 region has the DNA TGTGCCAGTAGTATCGGGGGGCCCTACAATGAGCAGTTCTTC. This sequence encodes CASSIGGPYNEQFF.

V and J are TRBV3-1 (or the pseudogene TRBV3-2) and TRBJ1-6; the match to TRBD1 covers 10 bases. This CDR3 is built from 17 residues. CDR1 is LGHDT and CDR2 is YNNKEL in the germline V gene (reference sequence). Unmatched junction bases numbered 11, after V lost 6 bases and J lost 6 bases. CDR3 bases: TGTGCCAGCAGTCATCCGGACAGGGGGTCCGGTAATTCACCCCTCCACTTT. Translating gives CASSHPDRGSGNSPLHF.

The chain carries TRBV6-5 and TRBJ2-1, with D possibly matching TRBD1 (6 bases). This CDR3 region has 15 residues. Trimming removed 5 bases at V and 7 bases at J, with 18 bases between. The germline V gene has CDR1 MNHEY and CDR2 SVGAGI. The CDR3 protein is CASSSKPGQGNEQFF. CDR3 coding DNA: TGTGCCAGCAGTAGTAAACCGGGACAAGGAAATGAGCAGTTCTTC.

The V gene is TRBV6-2 or TRBV6-3, the J gene TRBJ1-5; D not certain. The CDR3 is made up of 14 amino acids. Germline V gene data show CDR1 as MNHEY and CDR2 as SVGEGT. Trimming stripped 2 bases from V and 5 bases from J, with 10 bases between. CDR3 protein: CASSYRGGYQPQHF. Written as DNA, the CDR3 is TGTGCCAGCAGTTACCGGGGTGGGTATCAGCCCCAGCATTTT.

The genes are TRBV2 and TRBJ2-1, with TRBD2 identical over 13 bases. V dropped 7 bases and J dropped 10; count of bases not matched to a gene: 13. This CDR3 spans 16 amino acids. In germline, CDR1 is SNHLY, CDR2 FYNNEI. CDR3 in DNA: TGTGCCAGCACCAAAACTCTACTAGCGGGAGGGGAGGAGCAGTTCTTC. Its protein product is CASTKTLLAGGEEQFF.

This chain connects TRBV7-2 to TRBJ1-5, with 8 bases matching TRBD1. Germline V CDR1 and CDR2: SGHTA, FQGNSA. With V trimmed by 5 bases and J by 8 bases, 8 bases remained unmatched. The CDR3 has 14 residues. Here the CDR3 reads CASSARTGWEPQHF. In DNA form, the CDR3 reads TGTGCCAGCAGCGCCCGGACAGGGTGGGAGCCCCAGCATTTT.

The J gene is TRBJ1-1, the V gene TRBV29-1; weak D call: TRBD1 (5 bases). Per germline, CDR1 SQVTM and CDR2 ANQGSEA. Trimming took off 8 bases at V and 4 bases at J, with 14 bases between the two ends. The CDR3 contains 12 residues. This chain's CDR3 is CSSRQNPTEAFF. The CDR3 nucleotides are TGCAGCTCGCGACAGAATCCCACTGAAGCTTTCTTT.

The V call is TRBV7-8, the J call TRBJ2-6; 9 bases agree with TRBD1. Trimming cost V 5 bases and J 0 bases; bases outside gene matches: 14. Germline V gives CDR1 SGHVS, CDR2 FQNEAQ. The CDR3 loop spans 20 amino acids. The CDR3 sequence: CASSARGQGIFSSGANVLTF. CDR3 nucleotide sequence: TGTGCCAGCAGCGCGAGGGGACAGGGTATTTTTAGCTCTGGGGCCAACGTCCTGACTTTC.

The CDR3 DNA sequence: TGTGCCATTCGGGACTTGTCAAGGGACGGTAATGAAAAACTGTTTTTT. Its protein product is CAIRDLSRDGNEKLFF. This rearrangement joins TRBV2 to TRBJ1-4, with D perhaps matching TRBD1 (5 bases). The CDR3 runs to 16 residues. CDR1 and CDR2 from the germline V gene are SNHLY and FYNNEI. Trimming took off 10 bases at V and 4 bases at J, with 22 bases between the two ends.

The J gene is TRBJ1-1, the V gene TRBV7-2; the D gene is possibly TRBD1 (6 bases). This CDR3 comprises 15 residues. The V end was cut by 3 bases, the J end by 0 bases, with 11 bases between. Germline CDR1 reads SGHTA; CDR2 reads FQGNSA. In DNA form, the CDR3 reads TGTGCCAGCAGCTTTAGGGGACATATGAACACTGAAGCTTTCTTT. Translation gives CASSFRGHMNTEAFF.

V gene TRBV30 combines with J gene TRBJ1-5; D gene uncertain. The CDR3 extends over 14 amino acids. V dropped 3 bases and J dropped 15 bases, with 24 bases sitting between them. In germline, CDR1 is GTSNPN, CDR2 SVGIG (reference sequence). CDR3 residues: CAWRPAGFMEGPHF. The DNA for the CDR3 is TGTGCCTGGAGACCGGCGGGATTTATGGAGGGCCCGCATTTT. Full variable domain (remainder filled in from reference TRBV30 and TRBJ1-5): SQTIHQWPATLVQPVGSPLSLECTVEGTSNPNLYWYRQAAGRGLQLLFYSVGIGQISSEVPQNLSASRPQDRQFILSSKKLLLSDSGFYLCAWRPAGFMEGPHFGDGTRLSIL.

The rearrangement uses TRBV7-2 and TRBJ2-3; 10 bases match TRBD2. In germline, CDR1 is SGHTA, CDR2 FQGNSA. The CDR3 is made up of 17 amino acids. The V and J ends lost 1 base and 4 bases, in that order; junction bases with no gene match: 8. CDR3 loop: CASSLVWPSGSADTQYF. The CDR3 nucleotides are TGTGCCAGCAGCTTAGTATGGCCTAGCGGGAGCGCAGATACGCAGTATTTT.

The rearrangement links TRBV18 to TRBJ1-1; 9 bases align to TRBD1. V lost 3 bases, J lost 9 bases, and 8 bases stayed unmatched. Germline assignment: CDR1 KGHSH and CDR2 LQKENI. The CDR3 length is 14 residues. CDR3 nucleotides: TGTGCCAGCTCACCGGGACAGGGCCCGCACCAAGCTTTCTTT. This encodes CASSPGQGPHQAFF.

The V call is TRBV7-9, the J call TRBJ1-2; 7 nucleotides align to TRBD1. Germline-derived CDR1 and CDR2 are SEHNR and FQNEAQ (reference sequence). CDR3 length equals 15 residues. Trimming removed 5 bases from V and 2 bases from J; junction bases left unmatched: 8. CDR3 in amino acids: CASSLGQATNYGYTF. CDR3 DNA sequence: TGTGCCAGCAGCCTCGGACAGGCCACCAACTATGGCTACACCTTC.

The gene calls are TRBV30 and TRBJ2-1; no clear D. From germline, CDR1 is GTSNPN and CDR2 SVGIG (reference sequence). The V end lost 4 bases, the J end lost 3 bases, and 4 bases lay between the germline ends. The CDR3 consists of 11 residues. CDR3 DNA sequence: TGTGCCTGGACAAACTACAATGAGCAGTTCTTC. It translates to CAWTNYNEQFF.

The chain combines TRBV5-1 with TRBJ2-3, with a possible D match to TRBD2 (5 bases). V lost 2 bases and J lost 0, with 16 bases in between. The CDR3 is 17 amino acids. Germline V gene lookup returns CDR1 SGHRS and CDR2 YFSETQ. The CDR3 region is CASSFGRLPLSTDTQYF. Written as DNA, the CDR3 is TGCGCCAGCAGCTTCGGACGACTACCTTTAAGCACAGATACGCAGTATTTT.

V and J are TRBV6-5 and TRBJ1-5; D remains unclear. Germline V gives CDR1 MNHEY, CDR2 SVGAGI. This CDR3 has 13 residues. V was cut by 2 bases and J by 6 bases, with 8 bases left in between. CDR3 coding DNA: TGTGCCAGCAGTTACGCTGTCGGTCAGCCCCAGCATTTT. It translates to CASSYAVGQPQHF.